This paragraph reports one T cell receptor (beta chain). Its antigen is as yet unknown. The data are from a study of cytomegalovirus exposure and HLA in healthy donors. Data came from immunoSEQ multiplex PCR; TCRdb stores just in-frame clones and leaves some out. The sample holds about 150,000 clones, 75% to 90% seen once. The CDR3 sequence is 15 residues long. The study, taken as a whole, reports: 150 or so TCR beta chains were listed as cytomegalovirus-associated.

The rearrangement links TRBV12-1 to TRBJ1-5; the DNA was not used to check the table's D call, TRBD1. TRBV12-1 is listed as a pseudogene. Specimen: PBMCs. The clonotype was recovered from a man younger than 30 in good health and CMV-seropositive. The CDR3 nucleotides are TGTGCCAGCAGCTGCCTGACAGGGAGGTATCAGCCCCAGCATTTT. Its translation is CASSCLTGRYQPQHF.